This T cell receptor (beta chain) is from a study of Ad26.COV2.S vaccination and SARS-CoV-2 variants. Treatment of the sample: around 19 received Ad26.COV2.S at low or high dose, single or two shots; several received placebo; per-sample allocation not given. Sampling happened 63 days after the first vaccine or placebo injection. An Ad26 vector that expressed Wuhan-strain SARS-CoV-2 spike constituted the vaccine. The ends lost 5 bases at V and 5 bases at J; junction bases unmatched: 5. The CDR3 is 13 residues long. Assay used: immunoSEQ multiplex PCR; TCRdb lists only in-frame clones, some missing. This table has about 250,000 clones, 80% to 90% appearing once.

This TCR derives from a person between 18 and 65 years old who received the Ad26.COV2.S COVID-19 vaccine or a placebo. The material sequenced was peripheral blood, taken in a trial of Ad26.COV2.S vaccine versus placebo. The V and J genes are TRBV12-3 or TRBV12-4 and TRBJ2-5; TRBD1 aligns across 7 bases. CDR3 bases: TGTGCCAGCAGTGACAGGGTTGGCGAGACCCAGTACTTC. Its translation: CASSDRVGETQYF.